These 20 T cell receptor beta chains came from one sample sequenced in a study of preoperative IRX-2 immunotherapy in early breast cancer. Clones were read by immunoSEQ multiplex PCR, and TCRdb kept only the in-frame ones, dropping some. The sample lists 39,000 or so clones, approximately 80% occurring once. Specified treatment: preoperative locoregional IRX-2 cytokine immunotherapy. The starting material was tumor tissue, obtained after IRX-2 immunotherapy. These TCRs come from a human donor with breast cancer.

V is TRBV29-1 and J is TRBJ1-4; TRBD1 agrees at 7 bases. The trim removed 6 bases at V and 4 bases at J, leaving 5 bases unmatched. The CDR3 runs to 13 residues. Germline lookup yields CDR1 SQVTM and CDR2 ANQGSEA. The DNA of the CDR3 is TGCAGCGTATCACAGGGGTATAATGAAAAACTGTTTTTT. Protein sequence: CSVSQGYNEKLFF.

The V and J genes are TRBV25-1 and TRBJ2-1; D remains ambiguous. V was shortened by 6 bases and J by 0 bases, with 6 bases between the two germline ends. The CDR3 extends over 13 amino acids. The germline CDR1 and CDR2 sequences are MGHDK and SYGVNS. The CDR3 sequence is CASRQSSYNEQFF. CDR3 in DNA: TGTGCCAGCAGGCAGAGCTCCTACAATGAGCAGTTCTTC.

The chain links TRBV6-8 to TRBJ1-1; TRBD1 matches at 8 bases. The CDR3 has 14 residues. Germline V CDR1 and CDR2: MNHGY, SAAAGT. Unmatched junction bases numbered 4, after V lost 5 bases and J lost 2 bases. The CDR3 DNA sequence: TGTGCCAGCAGTCCCAGGGGGCTCAACACTGAAGCTTTCTTT. It is translated as CASSPRGLNTEAFF.

CDR3 loop: CASSTGQGDAGELFF. CDR3 DNA sequence: TGCGCCAGCAGCACAGGGCAGGGAGACGCCGGGGAGCTGTTTTTT. The chain recombines TRBV5-1 with TRBJ2-2; the D gene is possibly TRBD1 (6 bases). Trimming stripped 4 bases from V and 6 bases from J, with 16 bases between. The CDR3 loop spans 15 amino acids. Per the germline V gene, CDR1 is SGHRS and CDR2 is YFSETQ.

The V and J genes are TRBV19 and TRBJ1-4; TRBD1 is a possible D gene (6 bases). Germline V lookup: CDR1 LNHDA, CDR2 SQIVND (reference sequence). V was clipped by 3 bases and J by 2 bases, with 7 bases between them. This CDR3 contains 14 residues. CDR3 nucleotides: TGTGCCAGTAGTATTGGACAGACTAATGAAAAACTGTTTTTT. Its protein product is CASSIGQTNEKLFF.

This clone is a singleton in its sample. This chain uses TRBV7-4 with TRBJ1-1, with 11 bases aligning to TRBD1. The CDR3 consists of 16 residues. V gave up 4 bases and J gave up 0 bases; unmatched junction bases: 4. The V gene's germline CDR1 is SGHVT and CDR2 SQSDAQ. The CDR3 nucleotides are TGTGCCAGCAGCTCAGGACAGGGGGCGATGAACACTGAAGCTTTCTTT. As protein: CASSSGQGAMNTEAFF.

V gene TRBV6-4 combines with J gene TRBJ2-3; D tentatively reads TRBD1 or TRBD2 (5 bases each). The CDR3 is 16 residues long. Deletions cut 7 bases from V and 4 bases from J, with 21 bases between. Germline assignment: CDR1 MRHNA and CDR2 SNTAGT. CDR3 sequence reads: CASTHFPGRGADTQYF. In DNA, the CDR3 is TGTGCCAGCACCCACTTCCCAGGGAGAGGGGCAGATACGCAGTATTTT.

The chain employs TRBV9 and TRBJ2-1, with 9 bases lining up with TRBD2. J lost 3 bases, V lost 9 bases, and 4 bases had no gene match. Germline assignment: CDR1 SGDLS and CDR2 YYNGEE. The CDR3 totals 13 residues. In nucleotides, the CDR3 is TGTGCCACCGCGGGGGGGTACTACAATGAGCAGTTCTTC. Its translation is CATAGGYYNEQFF.

V is TRBV19 and J is TRBJ2-7, with 9 nucleotides matching TRBD2. Germline V CDR1 and CDR2: LNHDA, SQIVND (reference sequence). The CDR3 contains 15 residues. V lost 4 bases to trimming and J lost 4 bases; unmatched junction nucleotides: 8. The CDR3 coding sequence is TGTGCCAGTAGTAAGTTAGCGGGAGCTTCGTACGAGCAGTACTTC. Residues: CASSKLAGASYEQYF.

The sample holds a few counts of this clone. The V and J genes are TRBV6-8 and TRBJ2-7; TRBD1 aligns across 8 bases. The ends lost 10 bases at V and 7 bases at J; junction bases unmatched: 9. The CDR3 extends over 12 amino acids. CDR1 and CDR2 (germline): MNHGY, SAAAGT. The chain's CDR3 is CAIRTGFEEQYF. CDR3 in DNA: TGTGCCATCAGGACAGGGTTCGAGGAGCAGTACTTC.

The rearrangement joins TRBV5-1 to TRBJ2-1, with 7 bases that match TRBD1. Germline V gives CDR1 SGHRS, CDR2 YFSETQ. The CDR3 totals 16 residues. After removal of 0 bases from V and 1 base from J, the junction contained 4 bases not matched to a gene. CDR3 DNA: TGCGCCAGCAGCTTGGCACAGGGGTTTTCCTACAATGAGCAGTTCTTC. Translation: CASSLAQGFSYNEQFF.

The V and J genes are TRBV11-3 and TRBJ2-5; 11 nucleotides match TRBD2. The CDR3 covers 16 residues. The germline CDR1 and CDR2 sequences are SGHNT and YENEEA. The trim removed 5 bases at V and 2 bases at J, leaving 7 bases unmatched. DNA of the CDR3: TGTGCCAGCAGCCTCCAGGGACTAGCGGTACAAGAGACCCAGTACTTC. Residues: CASSLQGLAVQETQYF.

The chain employs TRBV6-8 and TRBJ2-1, with TRBD2 matching 8 bases. The CDR3 is 17 residues long. Per germline, CDR1 MNHGY and CDR2 SAAAGT. The ends lost 2 bases at V and 7 bases at J; junction bases unmatched: 13. The CDR3 sequence is CASSYTSGAGGRNEQFF. The CDR3 DNA reads as TGTGCCAGCAGTTACACCTCCGGGGCGGGGGGTCGTAATGAGCAGTTCTTC.

The CDR3 sequence: CASSPGTGAYEQYF. In DNA, the CDR3 is TGTGCCAGTAGCCCCGGGACAGGGGCCTACGAGCAGTACTTC. The gene calls are TRBV19 and TRBJ2-7; 10 nucleotides line up with TRBD1. The J segment lost 2 bases and the V segment lost 6 bases, leaving 4 bases of the junction unmatched. Germline V gives CDR1 LNHDA, CDR2 SQIVND (reference sequence). The CDR3 length is 14 residues.

J is TRBJ2-1 and V is TRBV6-8; 10 nucleotides line up with TRBD2. Trimming removed 5 bases from V and 9 bases from J; junction bases left unmatched: 4. The germline CDR1 and CDR2 sequences are MNHGY and SAAAGT. The CDR3 sequence is 13 residues long. CDR3 region: CASSRVAGGEQFF. CDR3 sequence (DNA): TGTGCCAGCAGTAGGGTAGCGGGAGGTGAGCAGTTCTTC.

This rearrangement joins TRBV5-1 to TRBJ1-1; D gene ambiguous. Trimming cost V 0 bases and J 2 bases, with 8 bases left between them. In germline, CDR1 is SGHRS, CDR2 YFSETQ. This CDR3 region has 14 residues. The CDR3 DNA is TGCGCCAGCAGCTTGGCCGTGGGAAACACTGAAGCTTTCTTT. Amino acids: CASSLAVGNTEAFF.

This rearrangement joins TRBV19 to TRBJ1-2, with a possible D match to TRBD1 (6 bases). The CDR3 loop spans 14 amino acids. Trimming took 5 bases from V and 2 from J, leaving 12 bases between them. Germline loops: CDR1 LNHDA, CDR2 SQIVND (reference sequence). The CDR3 sequence: CASSYDTGNYGYTF. For the CDR3, the DNA is TGTGCCAGTAGTTACGACACAGGGAACTATGGCTACACCTTC. Based on the CDR3 plus reference TRBV19 and TRBJ1-2, the full variable domain is DGGITQSPKYLFRKEGQNVTLSCEQNLNHDAMYWYRQDPGQGLRLIYYSQIVNDFQKGDIAEGYSVSREKKESFPLTVTSAQKNPTAFYLCASSYDTGNYGYTFGSGTRLTVV.

The gene calls are TRBV11-3 and TRBJ2-1; 15 bases fit TRBD2. The CDR3 extends over 19 amino acids. The J segment lost 0 bases and the V segment lost 5 bases, leaving 8 bases of the junction unmatched. Germline V gene lookup returns CDR1 SGHNT and CDR2 YENEEA. The CDR3 region is CASSHGTSGGPSSYNEQFF. For the CDR3, the DNA is TGTGCCAGCAGCCACGGGACTAGCGGGGGGCCCAGCTCCTACAATGAGCAGTTCTTC.

The chain couples TRBV7-6 to TRBJ1-6, with TRBD1 matching over 7 bases. Germline V CDR1 and CDR2: SGHVS, FNYEAQ. V gave up 5 bases and J gave up 3 bases; unmatched junction bases: 4. The CDR3 contains 15 residues. The CDR3 here is CASSETGVYNSPLHF. The CDR3 DNA follows: TGTGCCAGCAGCGAAACAGGGGTCTATAATTCACCCCTCCACTTT.

About this clone itself: Other DNA sequences in the sample encode the same CDR3. The V call is TRBV18, the J call TRBJ1-2; tentative D call: TRBD1 (5 bases). The CDR3 length is 14 residues. Deletions cut 3 bases from V and 2 bases from J, with 10 bases between. In germline, CDR1 is KGHSH, CDR2 LQKENI. The CDR3, as DNA: TGTGCCAGCTCACCCCCGGGACCCAACTATGGCTACACCTTC. It yields the protein CASSPPGPNYGYTF.